A single sample is the source of the 32 T cell receptor beta chains below, sequenced in a study of blood T cell repertoires in COVID-19. Sequenced by immunoSEQ multiplex PCR; TCRdb stores in-frame clones only, minus some. There are approximately 31,000 clones in the sample; 91% occur only once, and 3.7% lies in the top ten. Sample: peripheral blood. The receptors originated from a man in his sixties with acute or convalescent COVID-19.

The chain combines TRBV4-1 with TRBJ1-1; D gene ambiguous. CDR3 length: 16 residues. From germline, CDR1 is MGHRA and CDR2 YSYEKL. Trimming removed 3 bases from V and 1 base from J, with 15 bases in between. CDR3: CASSHGFLEGNTEAFF. The DNA for the CDR3 is TGCGCCAGCAGCCACGGTTTCTTGGAGGGGAACACTGAAGCTTTCTTT.

This clone was picked up a small number of times. This chain joins TRBV24-1 and TRBJ2-2, with TRBD2 identical over 8 bases. Germline assignment: CDR1 KGHDR and CDR2 SFDVKD. V was pared by 5 bases and J by 5 bases, with 9 bases of the junction left unmatched. The CDR3 is 16 residues long. CDR3: CATSGRSGRGTGELFF. As DNA, the CDR3 is TGTGCCACCAGTGGTCGCAGCGGGAGAGGGACCGGGGAGCTGTTTTTT.

The gene calls are TRBV11-3 and TRBJ1-1; no reliable D call. The CDR3 contains 13 residues. The V gene lost 0 bases and the J gene lost 4 bases, with 6 bases spanning the gap. Germline V gives CDR1 SGHNT, CDR2 YENEEA. CDR3 region: CASSLESRTEAFF. The DNA for the CDR3 is TGTGCCAGCAGCTTAGAATCTCGCACTGAAGCTTTCTTT.

The V call is TRBV6-5, the J call TRBJ1-4; D may be TRBD1 (5 bases). V was pared by 6 bases and J by 3 bases, with 14 bases between. Germline V CDR1 and CDR2: MNHEY, SVGAGI. This CDR3 contains 15 residues. CDR3 sequence: CASSHRPRSNEKLFF. The CDR3 DNA reads as TGTGCCAGCAGCCACAGGCCAAGGTCTAATGAAAAACTGTTTTTT.

The V and J genes are TRBV28 and TRBJ1-1; no clear D. The CDR3 covers 13 residues. V gave up 6 bases and J gave up 2 bases, with 10 bases separating them. Germline V lookup: CDR1 MDHEN, CDR2 SYDVKM. As DNA, the CDR3 is TGTGCCAGCAGCCCCACCACTAACACTGAAGCTTTCTTT. Its translation: CASSPTTNTEAFF.

The V and J genes are TRBV27 and TRBJ2-2, with 8 bases matching TRBD2. With V trimmed by 5 bases and J by 5 bases, 10 bases remained unmatched. This CDR3 comprises 16 residues. CDR1 is MNHEY, CDR2 SMNVEV, per germline (reference sequence). The CDR3 loop is CASSPGLAASTGELFF. In DNA, the CDR3 is TGTGCCAGCAGTCCTGGACTAGCCGCTAGTACCGGGGAGCTGTTTTTT.

In this sample, this clone turned up once. V usage is TRBV12-5 and J usage is TRBJ2-3; no clear D. V lost 4 bases, J lost 4 bases, and 12 bases lay in between. The CDR3 extends over 14 amino acids. Germline V CDR1 and CDR2: LGHNT, FRNRAP. The chain's CDR3 is CASGSLLEADTQYF. The CDR3 DNA sequence: TGTGCTAGTGGTTCCCTTCTCGAGGCAGATACGCAGTATTTT.

The J gene is TRBJ1-3, the V gene TRBV24-1, with TRBD1 as a possible D gene (6 bases). Trimming took off 4 bases at V and 4 bases at J, with 16 bases between the two ends. The CDR3 runs 16 residues. CDR1 is KGHDR and CDR2 is SFDVKD in the germline V gene. The CDR3 DNA is TGTGCCACCAGTGAGGATGAACAGGGAAGAGGAAACACCATATATTTT. This translates into CATSEDEQGRGNTIYF.

The chain couples TRBV5-1 to TRBJ1-1; D unresolved. Trimming left V 0 bases short and J 0 bases short, with 6 bases between. Germline CDR1 reads SGHRS; CDR2 reads YFSETQ. The CDR3 runs to 14 residues. CDR3 sequence (DNA): TGCGCCAGCAGCTTGGGCACTATGAACACTGAAGCTTTCTTT. Translated: CASSLGTMNTEAFF.

CDR3 protein: CATSGPDSSYGYTF. The DNA for the CDR3 is TGTGCCACCAGTGGGCCCGATTCGTCCTATGGCTACACCTTC. The V and J genes are TRBV24-1 and TRBJ1-2; the D is unclear. V lost 5 bases and J 4 bases, leaving 13 bases between the germline ends. This CDR3 has 14 residues. Germline CDR1 is KGHDR and CDR2 is SFDVKD.

This sequence joins TRBV7-9 and TRBJ1-4; 7 bases are shared with TRBD1. Germline-derived CDR1 and CDR2 are SEHNR and FQNEAQ (reference sequence). V trimming: 5 bases; J trimming: 1 base; junction bases outside the gene matches: 7. This CDR3 has 16 residues. In DNA form, the CDR3 reads TGTGCCAGCAGCACCCGACAGGGAGGAACTAATGAAAAACTGTTTTTT. Amino acids: CASSTRQGGTNEKLFF. Full variable domain (outside the CDR3, taken from reference TRBV7-9 and TRBJ1-4): DTGVSQNPRHKITKRGQNVTFRCDPISEHNRLYWYRQTLGQGPEFLTYFQNEAQLEKSRLLSDRFSAERPKGSFSTLEIQRTEQGDSAMYLCASSTRQGGTNEKLFFGSGTQLSVL.

The V gene is TRBV28, the J gene TRBJ1-2, with D unclear. Germline CDR1 MDHEN, CDR2 SYDVKM. The CDR3 spans 16 residues. Trimming took off 7 bases at V and 2 bases at J, with 20 bases between the two ends. CDR3 nucleotide sequence: TGTGCCAGCACCCCCGGTTACTTAGGAGGGAACTATGGCTACACCTTC. Translated: CASTPGYLGGNYGYTF.

This chain uses TRBV27 with TRBJ2-7; possibly TRBD1 for D (6 bases). V dropped 2 bases and J dropped 10 bases, with 33 bases sitting between them. The CDR3 contains 19 residues. Germline CDR1 reads MNHEY; CDR2 reads SMNVEV (reference sequence). The CDR3 DNA reads TGTGCCAGCAGTTTAGCAAGGCCGTATTGTCAGGGGCCTAGTCCAAAACAGTACGTC. Translating it yields CASSLARPYCQGPSPKQYV.

The chain recombines TRBV6-5 with TRBJ2-7; 8 positions agree with TRBD1. CDR3 length equals 14 residues. V gave up 0 bases and J gave up 3 bases; unmatched junction bases: 1. Germline CDR1 MNHEY, CDR2 SVGAGI. The CDR3 coding sequence is TGTGCCAGCAGTTACTCAGACAGGGGCTACGAGCAGTACTTC. This gives the protein CASSYSDRGYEQYF.

The chain links TRBV6-6 to TRBJ2-2, with a tentative D call TRBD2 (6 bases). With 3 bases removed from V and 0 bases from J, the gap between germline ends came to 11 bases. Germline-derived CDR1 and CDR2 are MNHNY and SVGAGI (reference sequence). The CDR3 extends over 16 amino acids. The CDR3 region is CASSYWLASNTGELFF. In DNA form, the CDR3 reads TGTGCCAGCAGTTATTGGCTAGCGTCGAACACCGGGGAGCTGTTTTTT.

This clone was seen once. The chain recombines TRBV5-3 with TRBJ2-1; 11 bases are shared with TRBD2. TRBV5-3 is treated as an ORF (open reading frame) with a function not yet certain. The CDR3 contains 14 residues. V was clipped by 6 bases and J by 8 bases; unmatched bases: 7. The CDR3 spells CARTDLAGGDEQFF. The CDR3 nucleotides are TGTGCCAGAACCGATCTAGCGGGAGGAGATGAGCAGTTCTTC.

V usage is TRBV11-3 and J usage is TRBJ1-4; 7 nucleotides agree with TRBD1. Germline CDR1 SGHNT, CDR2 YENEEA. The CDR3 is made up of 16 amino acids. V trimming: 4 bases; J trimming: 12 bases; junction bases outside the gene matches: 17. The DNA for the CDR3 is TGTGCCAGCAGCTCCGAAGGGACAGCCGGGAAGGGCCAACTGTTTTTT. It yields the protein CASSSEGTAGKGQLFF.

This chain connects TRBV9 to TRBJ1-2, with D perhaps TRBD1 (5 bases). The CDR3 is made up of 16 amino acids. V shed 0 bases and J shed 6 bases, with 18 bases lying between them. The germline V gene encodes CDR1 SGDLS and CDR2 YYNGEE. This CDR3 reads CASSVEPIRVRDGYTF. CDR3 DNA sequence: TGTGCCAGCAGCGTAGAACCCATCAGGGTCAGGGATGGCTACACCTTC.

This rearrangement joins TRBV18 to TRBJ2-5; tentative D call: TRBD1 (6 bases). The CDR3 extends over 13 amino acids. The V end lost 7 bases, the J end lost 1 base, and 10 bases lay between the germline ends. Germline CDR1 KGHSH, CDR2 LQKENI. CDR3 nucleotide sequence: TGTGCCAGCTTGGGACAATTCCAAGAGACCCAGTACTTC. It codes for CASLGQFQETQYF.

V usage is TRBV7-9 and J usage is TRBJ1-2; 7 bases line up with TRBD1. Germline CDR1 and CDR2: SEHNR and FQNEAQ (reference sequence). Trimming at V came to 3 bases and at J to 5 bases, leaving 9 bases not matched to a gene. The CDR3 has 15 amino acids. Written as DNA, the CDR3 is TGTGCCAGCAGCTTCGCCGGGACAGAAAGTTATGGCTACACCTTC. Translation: CASSFAGTESYGYTF.

The V and J genes are TRBV12-3 or TRBV12-4 and TRBJ1-4, with D unclear. Trimming took 8 bases from V and 8 from J, leaving 15 bases between them. The CDR3 is 13 amino acids. In DNA, the CDR3 is TGTGCCAGCTCCGGGTCCCCCGGAGAAAAACTGTTTTTT. Its protein is CASSGSPGEKLFF.

The rearrangement links TRBV10-3 to TRBJ2-7; 10 bases align to TRBD1. Germline trimming cut 8 bases from V and 5 bases from J; bases unmatched to any gene: 9. The CDR3 sequence is 14 residues long. Looked up from germline, CDR1 is ENHRY and CDR2 is SYGVKD. CDR3 sequence reads: CAISNGDRGHEQYF. CDR3 bases: TGTGCCATCTCTAACGGGGACAGGGGACACGAGCAGTACTTC.

This clone was observed a few times. The chain links TRBV9 to TRBJ1-5, with unresolved D. CDR1 is SGDLS, CDR2 YYNGEE, per germline. This CDR3 spans 15 amino acids. V lost 0 bases to trimming and J lost 2 bases, with 9 bases between them. CDR3 residues: CASSVGANRNQPQHF. The CDR3 DNA is TGTGCCAGCAGCGTAGGAGCTAATCGCAATCAGCCCCAGCATTTT.

The chain recombines TRBV12-5 with TRBJ1-2; perhaps TRBD1 as D (5 bases). Trimming shortened V by 3 bases and J by 6 bases, and 20 bases separated the two germline ends. The CDR3 contains 16 residues. Germline-derived CDR1 and CDR2 are LGHNT and FRNRAP. In DNA form, the CDR3 reads TGTGCTAGTGGTTTAGAATGGGGGGGTTATAAAGATGGCTACACCTTC. It translates to CASGLEWGGYKDGYTF. The full variable domain, completed using reference TRBV12-5 and TRBJ1-2, is DARVTQTPRHKVTEMGQEVTMRCQPILGHNTVFWYRQTMMQGLELLAYFRNRAPLDDSGMPKDRFSAEMPDATLATLKIQPSEPRDSAVYFCASGLEWGGYKDGYTFGSGTRLTVV.

V gene TRBV27 combines with J gene TRBJ1-1; D is perhaps TRBD1 (5 bases). The V end lost 6 bases, the J end lost 2 bases, and 13 bases lay between the germline ends. The length of the CDR3 is 14 residues. CDR1 and CDR2 (germline): MNHEY, SMNVEV (reference sequence). Here the CDR3 reads CASSHGQLNTEAFF. CDR3 DNA: TGTGCCAGCAGCCATGGACAACTTAACACTGAAGCTTTCTTT.

This chain uses TRBV27 with TRBJ1-2; D is perhaps TRBD1 (6 bases). CDR1 and CDR2 from the germline V gene are MNHEY and SMNVEV (reference sequence). Trimming cost V 5 bases and J 4 bases, with 17 bases left between them. The CDR3 is 15 amino acids. CDR3 DNA: TGTGCCAGCAGTCCCAGGACAGCCCCAATCTATGGCTACACCTTC. This translates into CASSPRTAPIYGYTF.

This chain links TRBV10-2 with TRBJ2-1, with TRBD2 matching over 12 bases. CDR3 length: 17 amino acids. The trim removed 8 bases at V and 0 bases at J, leaving 8 bases unmatched. Looked up from germline, CDR1 is WSHSY and CDR2 is SAAADI. The CDR3 coding sequence is TGCGCCAGCTCCGGGACTAGCGGGCCCCTCTCCTACAATGAGCAGTTCTTC. Translated: CASSGTSGPLSYNEQFF.

The genes are TRBV30 and TRBJ1-6; D is unclear. This CDR3 is 13 amino acids long. Trimming took off 5 bases at V and 0 bases at J, with 5 bases between the two ends. The V gene's germline CDR1 is GTSNPN and CDR2 SVGIG (reference sequence). CDR3 nucleotides: TGTGCCTGGTCGTCCTCCTATAATTCACCCCTCCACTTT. Protein: CAWSSSYNSPLHF.

This clone was recorded only once. The chain has TRBV9 and TRBJ2-2, with D perhaps matching TRBD2 (6 bases). V dropped 0 bases and J dropped 4 bases, with 10 bases sitting between them. The CDR3 has 15 residues. CDR1 is SGDLS and CDR2 is YYNGEE in the germline V gene. The CDR3 spells CASSVVVGGTGELFF. CDR3 coding DNA: TGTGCCAGCAGCGTAGTGGTGGGGGGCACCGGGGAGCTGTTTTTT. Variable domain in full (rest from reference TRBV9 and TRBJ2-2): DSGVTQTPKHLITATGQRVTLRCSPRSGDLSVYWYQQSLDQGLQFLIQYYNGEERAKGNILERFSAQQFPDLHSELNLSSLELGDSALYFCASSVVVGGTGELFFGEGSRLTVL.

The chain combines TRBV2 with TRBJ2-3, with 9 bases lining up with TRBD1. Germline V gene lookup returns CDR1 SNHLY and CDR2 FYNNEI. V trimming: 4 bases; J trimming: 2 bases; junction bases outside the gene matches: 4. There are 15 residues in the CDR3. CDR3 DNA: TGTGCCAGCAGTGTAGGACAGGGGCTCACAGATACGCAGTATTTT. Protein sequence: CASSVGQGLTDTQYF.

The chain is built from TRBV4-1 and TRBJ2-1; possibly TRBD2 for D (5 bases). CDR1 and CDR2 from the germline V gene are MGHRA and YSYEKL. The CDR3 has 13 residues. Deletions cut 1 base from V and 9 bases from J, with 10 bases between. In DNA form, the CDR3 reads TGCGCCAGCAGCCAAGTTATAAGCGGTGAGCAGTTCTTC. Translated: CASSQVISGEQFF.

The chain has TRBV5-1 and TRBJ2-5, with D possibly being TRBD2 (5 bases). Germline CDR1 reads SGHRS; CDR2 reads YFSETQ. V gave up 4 bases and J gave up 3 bases, with 16 bases separating them. CDR3 length equals 15 residues. The CDR3 bases are TGCGCCAGCAGCCTCTCGGGCCGGAGGAAAGAGACCCAGTACTTC. It encodes CASSLSGRRKETQYF. Together with reference TRBV5-1 and TRBJ2-5, the CDR3 gives the full variable domain: KAGVTQTPRYLIKTRGQQVTLSCSPISGHRSVSWYQQTPGQGLQFLFEYFSETQRNKGNFPGRFSGRQFSNSRSEMNVSTLELGDSALYLCASSLSGRRKETQYFGPGTRLLVL.